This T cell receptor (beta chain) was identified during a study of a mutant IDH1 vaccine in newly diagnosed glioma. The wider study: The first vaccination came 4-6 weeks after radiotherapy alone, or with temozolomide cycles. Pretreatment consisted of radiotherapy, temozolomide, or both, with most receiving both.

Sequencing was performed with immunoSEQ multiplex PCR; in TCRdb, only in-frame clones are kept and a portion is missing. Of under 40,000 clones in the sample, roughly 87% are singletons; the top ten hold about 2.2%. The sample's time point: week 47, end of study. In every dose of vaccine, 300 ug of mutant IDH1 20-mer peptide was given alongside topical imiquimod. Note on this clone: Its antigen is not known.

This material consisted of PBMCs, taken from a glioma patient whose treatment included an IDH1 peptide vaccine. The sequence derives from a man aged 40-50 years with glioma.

CDR3 sequence reads: CASSSPRPVATNEKLFF. The CDR3 DNA follows: TGTGCCAGCAGCTCACCACGCCCGGTTGCAACTAATGAAAAACTGTTTTTT. The V gene is TRBV7-9, the J gene TRBJ1-4; D gene ambiguous. V dropped 4 bases and J dropped 0 bases, with 15 bases sitting between them. Germline CDR1 SEHNR, CDR2 FQNEAQ (reference sequence). CDR3 size: 17 residues. The entire variable domain, with the rest obtained from reference TRBV7-9 and TRBJ1-4, is as follows: DTGVSQNPRHKITKRGQNVTFRCDPISEHNRLYWYRQTLGQGPEFLTYFQNEAQLEKSRLLSDRFSAERPKGSFSTLEIQRTEQGDSAMYLCASSSPRPVATNEKLFFGSGTQLSVL.